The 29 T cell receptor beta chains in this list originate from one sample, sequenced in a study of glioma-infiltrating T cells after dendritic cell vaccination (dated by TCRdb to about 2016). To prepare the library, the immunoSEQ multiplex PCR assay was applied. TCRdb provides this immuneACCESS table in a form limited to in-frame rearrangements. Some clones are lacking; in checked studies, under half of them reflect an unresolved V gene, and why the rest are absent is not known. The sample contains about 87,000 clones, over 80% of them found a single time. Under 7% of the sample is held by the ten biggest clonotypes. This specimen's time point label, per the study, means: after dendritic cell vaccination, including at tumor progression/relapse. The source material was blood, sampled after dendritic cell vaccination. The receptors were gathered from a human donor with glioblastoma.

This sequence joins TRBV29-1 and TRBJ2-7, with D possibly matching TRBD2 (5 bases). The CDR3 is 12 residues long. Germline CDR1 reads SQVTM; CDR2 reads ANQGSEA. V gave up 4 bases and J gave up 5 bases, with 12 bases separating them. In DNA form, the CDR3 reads TGCAGCGTTGGAAACGAGGGCAACGAGCAGTACTTC. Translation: CSVGNEGNEQYF.

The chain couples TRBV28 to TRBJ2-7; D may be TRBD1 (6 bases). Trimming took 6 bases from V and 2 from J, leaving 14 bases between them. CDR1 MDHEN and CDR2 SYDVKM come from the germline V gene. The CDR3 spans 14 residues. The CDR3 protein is CASSHGQPPYEQYF. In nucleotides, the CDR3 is TGTGCCAGCAGCCACGGACAGCCTCCCTACGAGCAGTACTTC.

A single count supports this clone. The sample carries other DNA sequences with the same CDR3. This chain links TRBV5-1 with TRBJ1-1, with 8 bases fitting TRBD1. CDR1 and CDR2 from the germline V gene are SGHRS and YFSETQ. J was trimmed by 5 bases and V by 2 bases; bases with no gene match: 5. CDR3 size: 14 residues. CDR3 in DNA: TGCGCCAGCAGCTTAGGACAGGGTGAGACTGAAGCTTTCTTT. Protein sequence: CASSLGQGETEAFF.

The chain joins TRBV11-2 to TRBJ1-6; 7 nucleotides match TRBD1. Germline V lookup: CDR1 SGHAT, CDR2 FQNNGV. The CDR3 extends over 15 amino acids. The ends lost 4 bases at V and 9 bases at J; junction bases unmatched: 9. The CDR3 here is CASSSDRLGSSPLHF. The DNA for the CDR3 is TGTGCCAGCAGCTCGGACAGGTTAGGGAGTTCACCCCTCCACTTT.

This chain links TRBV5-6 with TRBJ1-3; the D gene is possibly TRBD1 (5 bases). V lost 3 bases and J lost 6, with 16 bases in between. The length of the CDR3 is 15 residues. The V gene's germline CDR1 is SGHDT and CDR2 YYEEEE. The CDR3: CASSSTYRLENTIYF. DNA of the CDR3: TGTGCCAGCAGCTCGACTTACAGGTTGGAAAACACCATATATTTT.

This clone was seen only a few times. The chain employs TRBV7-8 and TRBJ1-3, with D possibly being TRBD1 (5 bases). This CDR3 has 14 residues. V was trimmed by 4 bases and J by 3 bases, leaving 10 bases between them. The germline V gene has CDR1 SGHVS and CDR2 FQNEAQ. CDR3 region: CASSSREGGNTIYF. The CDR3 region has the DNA TGTGCCAGCAGCTCCAGGGAAGGTGGAAACACCATATATTTT. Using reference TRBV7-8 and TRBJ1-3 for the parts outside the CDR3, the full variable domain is GAGVSQSPRYKVAKRGQDVALRCDPISGHVSLFWYQQALGQGPEFLTYFQNEAQLDKSGLPSDRFFAERPEGSVSTLKIQRTQQEDSAVYLCASSSREGGNTIYFGEGSWLTVV.

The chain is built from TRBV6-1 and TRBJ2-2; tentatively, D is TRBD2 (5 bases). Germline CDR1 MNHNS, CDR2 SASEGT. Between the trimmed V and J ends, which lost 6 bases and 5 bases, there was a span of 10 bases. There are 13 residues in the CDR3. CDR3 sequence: CASRDSDTGELFF. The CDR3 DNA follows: TGTGCCAGCAGGGACTCGGATACCGGGGAGCTGTTTTTT.

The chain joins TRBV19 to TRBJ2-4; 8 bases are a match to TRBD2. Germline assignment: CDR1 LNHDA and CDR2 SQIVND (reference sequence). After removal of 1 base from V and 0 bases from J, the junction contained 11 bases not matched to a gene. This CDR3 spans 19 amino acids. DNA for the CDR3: TGTGCCAGTAGTATAGCGGGTACTAGCGGAACATTAGCCAAAAACATTCAGTACTTC. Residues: CASSIAGTSGTLAKNIQYF.

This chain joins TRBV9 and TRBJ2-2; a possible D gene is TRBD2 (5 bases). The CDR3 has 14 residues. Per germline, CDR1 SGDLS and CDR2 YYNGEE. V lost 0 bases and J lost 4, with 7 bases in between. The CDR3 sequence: CASSVGTGTGELFF. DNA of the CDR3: TGTGCCAGCAGCGTAGGGACTGGCACCGGGGAGCTGTTTTTT.

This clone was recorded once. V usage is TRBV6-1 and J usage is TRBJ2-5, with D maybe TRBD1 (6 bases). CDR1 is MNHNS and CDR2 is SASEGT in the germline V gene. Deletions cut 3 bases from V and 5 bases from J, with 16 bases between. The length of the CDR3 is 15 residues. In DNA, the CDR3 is TGTGCCAGCAGTGAGATGGGACAATTCCTGGAGACCCAGTACTTC. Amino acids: CASSEMGQFLETQYF.

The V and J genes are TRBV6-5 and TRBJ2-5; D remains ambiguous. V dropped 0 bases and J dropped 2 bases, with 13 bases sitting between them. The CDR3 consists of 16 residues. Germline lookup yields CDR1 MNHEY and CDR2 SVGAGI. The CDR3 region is CASSYSLRQVQETQYF. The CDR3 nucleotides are TGTGCCAGCAGTTACTCGTTGAGACAAGTACAAGAGACCCAGTACTTC.

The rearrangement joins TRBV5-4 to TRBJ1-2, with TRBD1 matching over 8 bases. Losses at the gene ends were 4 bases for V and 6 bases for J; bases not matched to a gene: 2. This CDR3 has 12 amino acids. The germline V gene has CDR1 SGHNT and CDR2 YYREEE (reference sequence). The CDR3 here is CASSETGDGYTF. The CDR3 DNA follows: TGTGCCAGCAGCGAGACAGGGGATGGCTACACCTTC.

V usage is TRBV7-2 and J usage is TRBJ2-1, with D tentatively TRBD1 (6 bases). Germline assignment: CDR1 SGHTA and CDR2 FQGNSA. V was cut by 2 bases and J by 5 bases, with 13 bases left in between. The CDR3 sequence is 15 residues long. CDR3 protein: CASSLLGQINNEQFF. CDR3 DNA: TGTGCCAGCAGCTTACTAGGACAGATCAACAATGAGCAGTTCTTC. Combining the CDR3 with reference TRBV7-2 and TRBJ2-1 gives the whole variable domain GAGVSQSPSNKVTEKGKDVELRCDPISGHTALYWYRQSLGQGLEFLIYFQGNSAPDKSGLPSDRFSAERTGGSVSTLTIQRTQQEDSAVYLCASSLLGQINNEQFFGPGTRLTVL.

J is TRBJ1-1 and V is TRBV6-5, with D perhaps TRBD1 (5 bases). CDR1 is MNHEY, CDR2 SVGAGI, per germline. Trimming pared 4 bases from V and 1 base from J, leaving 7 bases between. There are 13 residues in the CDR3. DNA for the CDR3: TGTGCCAGCAGTTTCGGGGGGAACACTGAAGCTTTCTTT. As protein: CASSFGGNTEAFF.

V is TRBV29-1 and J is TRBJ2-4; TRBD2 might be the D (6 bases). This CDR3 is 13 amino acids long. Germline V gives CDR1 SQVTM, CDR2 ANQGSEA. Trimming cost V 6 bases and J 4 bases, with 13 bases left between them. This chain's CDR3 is CSVGGRQKNIQYF. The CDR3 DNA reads TGCAGCGTGGGGGGACGACAAAAAAACATTCAGTACTTC.

CDR3 region: CASSLVSGQETQYF. In DNA form, the CDR3 reads TGCGCCAGCAGCTTGGTTTCAGGACAAGAGACCCAGTACTTC. The chain links TRBV5-1 to TRBJ2-5; unclear D gene. Germline V gives CDR1 SGHRS, CDR2 YFSETQ. V was clipped by 0 bases and J by 2 bases, with 8 bases between them. The CDR3 is 14 amino acids.

The CDR3 loop is CASSEERGGIYGYTF. The CDR3 bases are TGTGCCAGCAGTGAAGAACGGGGGGGAATCTATGGCTACACCTTC. The chain couples TRBV2 to TRBJ1-2, with a possible D match to TRBD1 (5 bases). Germline lookup yields CDR1 SNHLY and CDR2 FYNNEI. V lost 1 base to trimming and J lost 4 bases, with 13 bases between them. The CDR3 covers 15 residues.

The CDR3 nucleotides are TGCGCCAGCAGCTTGCCCGGGGATGGCTACACCTTC. Its protein product is CASSLPGDGYTF. The rearrangement uses TRBV5-1 and TRBJ1-2, with D unclear. Trimming left V 1 base short and J 6 bases short, with 7 bases between. This CDR3 region has 12 residues. Per the germline V gene, CDR1 is SGHRS and CDR2 is YFSETQ.

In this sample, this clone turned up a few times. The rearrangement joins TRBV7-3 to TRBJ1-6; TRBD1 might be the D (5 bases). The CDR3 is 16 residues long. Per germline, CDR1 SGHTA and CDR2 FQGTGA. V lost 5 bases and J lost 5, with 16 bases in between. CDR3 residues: CASSPNRIGDNSPLHF. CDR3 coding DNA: TGTGCCAGCAGCCCCAATCGGATAGGGGATAATTCACCCCTCCACTTT.

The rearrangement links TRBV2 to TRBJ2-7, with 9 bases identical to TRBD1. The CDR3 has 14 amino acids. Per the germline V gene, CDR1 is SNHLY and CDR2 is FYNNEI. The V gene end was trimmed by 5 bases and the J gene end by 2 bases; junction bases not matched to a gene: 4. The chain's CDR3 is CASSWTGVPYEQYF. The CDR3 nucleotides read TGTGCCAGCAGTTGGACAGGGGTCCCCTACGAGCAGTACTTC.

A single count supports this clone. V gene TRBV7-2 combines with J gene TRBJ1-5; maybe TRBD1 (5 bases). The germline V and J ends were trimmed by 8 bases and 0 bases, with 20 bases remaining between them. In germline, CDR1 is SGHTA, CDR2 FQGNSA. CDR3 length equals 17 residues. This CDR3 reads CASSARGGPYSNQPQHF. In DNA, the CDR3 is TGTGCCAGCTCCGCTAGGGGAGGTCCATATAGCAATCAGCCCCAGCATTTT.

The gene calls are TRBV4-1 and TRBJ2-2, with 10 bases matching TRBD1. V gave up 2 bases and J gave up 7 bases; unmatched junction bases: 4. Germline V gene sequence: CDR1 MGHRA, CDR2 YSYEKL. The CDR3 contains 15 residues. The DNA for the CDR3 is TGCGCCAGCAGCCAATGGGGACAGGGGAACGGGGAGCTGTTTTTT. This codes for CASSQWGQGNGELFF.

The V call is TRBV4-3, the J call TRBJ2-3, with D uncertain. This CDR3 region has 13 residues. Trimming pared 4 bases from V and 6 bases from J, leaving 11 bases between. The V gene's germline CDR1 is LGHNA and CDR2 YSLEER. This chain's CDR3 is CASSLYLEDTQYF. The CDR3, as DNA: TGCGCCAGCAGCCTATACCTAGAGGATACGCAGTATTTT.

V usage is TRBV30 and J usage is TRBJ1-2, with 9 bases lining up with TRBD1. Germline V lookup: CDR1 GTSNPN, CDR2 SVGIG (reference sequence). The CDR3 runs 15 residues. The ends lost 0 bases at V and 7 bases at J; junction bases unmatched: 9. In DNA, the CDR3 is TGTGCCTGGAGTGTAACCGGACAGGGGCTGACTGGCTACACCTTC. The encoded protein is CAWSVTGQGLTGYTF.

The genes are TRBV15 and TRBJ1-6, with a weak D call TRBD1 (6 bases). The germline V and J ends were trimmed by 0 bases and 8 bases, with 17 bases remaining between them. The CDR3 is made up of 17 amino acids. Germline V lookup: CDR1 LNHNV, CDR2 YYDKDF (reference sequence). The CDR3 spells CATSRDLGGRGDSPLHF. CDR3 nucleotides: TGTGCCACCAGCAGAGACCTCGGGGGGCGTGGAGATTCACCCCTCCACTTT.

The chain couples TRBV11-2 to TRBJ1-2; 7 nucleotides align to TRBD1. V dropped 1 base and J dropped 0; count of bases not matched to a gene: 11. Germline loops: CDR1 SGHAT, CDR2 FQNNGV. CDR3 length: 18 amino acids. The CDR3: CASSLGTTGPSTNYGYTF. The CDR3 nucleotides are TGTGCCAGCAGCTTAGGGACGACAGGGCCCTCGACTAACTATGGCTACACCTTC.

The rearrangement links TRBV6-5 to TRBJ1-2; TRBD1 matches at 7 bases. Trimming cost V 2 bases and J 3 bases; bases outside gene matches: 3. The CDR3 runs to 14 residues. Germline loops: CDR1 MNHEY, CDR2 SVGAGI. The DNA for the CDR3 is TGTGCCAGCAGTTACCTTACAGGGGACTATGGCTACACCTTC. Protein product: CASSYLTGDYGYTF.

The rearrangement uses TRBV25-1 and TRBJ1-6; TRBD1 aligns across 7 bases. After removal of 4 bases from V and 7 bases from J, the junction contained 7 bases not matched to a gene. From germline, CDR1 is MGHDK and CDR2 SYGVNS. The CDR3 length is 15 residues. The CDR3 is CASSAPDRWNSPLHF. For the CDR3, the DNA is TGTGCCAGCAGTGCCCCGGACAGGTGGAATTCACCCCTCCACTTT.

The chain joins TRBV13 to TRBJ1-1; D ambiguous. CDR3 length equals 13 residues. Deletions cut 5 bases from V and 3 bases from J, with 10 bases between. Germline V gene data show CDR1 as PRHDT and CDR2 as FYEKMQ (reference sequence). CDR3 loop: CASSKLSDTEAFF. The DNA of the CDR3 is TGTGCCAGCAGCAAACTAAGTGACACTGAAGCTTTCTTT.